This entry concerns a single T cell receptor (beta chain). Study processing details: Estimates of nucleated cell counts were drawn from the amplification of reference gene primers. The repertoire was sequenced with immunoSEQ multiplex PCR; TCRdb's copy has only in-frame clones and lacks some. That table furnishes V, J and clone size, whereas the DNA furnished D and trimming. Counted here are fewer than 35,000 clones, roughly nine tenths occurring once; the ten biggest clones make up more than 8%. There are 15 residues in the CDR3. Deletions cut 6 bases from V and 4 bases from J, with 18 bases between. Germline assignment: CDR1 MDHEN and CDR2 SYDVKM. The sample belongs to a study of blood T cell repertoires in COVID-19. Study-wide context: The United States, Italy and Spain supplied acute and convalescent COVID-19 samples. Nucleic acid was either cDNA or gDNA, and it came from T cells, B-cell-depleted T cells, or PBMCs.

The chain links TRBV28 to TRBJ2-5, with D maybe TRBD1 (5 bases). The receptor comes from a human donor with active COVID-19. The donor label of this sample is uncertain. The sequenced sample consisted of peripheral blood. The CDR3 nucleotides are TGTGCCAGCAGGGTCGAAGGAAGGGGTTCAGAGACCCAGTACTTC. Protein: CASRVEGRGSETQYF.